These T cell receptor beta chains were read from a single sample in a study of control samples from healthy donors and cancer patients. Profiled with immunoSEQ multiplex PCR; TCRdb holds only in-frame clones, not every one. The repertoire consists of around 92,000 clones, with roughly four fifths occurring once and the leading ten covering about 2%. Sequencing input: blood. These receptors all stem from a man in his 60s in good health. The CDR3 runs from the conserved cysteine through the conserved F or W. The order of the fields is D gene, V gene, clone size, J gene, CDR3 protein, CDR3 DNA. A D gene is named only where the DNA matches it firmly. Not every row has a clone size; where given, it reads once, few, many or a size class.

d_gene: TRBD1
v_gene: TRBV28
abundance: .
j_gene: TRBJ1-2
CDR3aa: CASNGPGRGLGGYTF
CDR3nt: TGTGCCAGCAACGGTCCGGGGAGGGGGCTGGGTGGCTACACCTTC

d_gene: TRBD1
v_gene: TRBV10-3
abundance: .
j_gene: TRBJ2-1
CDR3aa: CAIIHDRDYNEQFF
CDR3nt: TGTGCCATCATCCACGACAGGGACTACAATGAGCAGTTCTTC

d_gene: TRBD1
v_gene: TRBV29-1
abundance: .
j_gene: TRBJ2-2
CDR3aa: CSGLRDRFTGELFF
CDR3nt: TGCAGCGGCCTCCGGGACAGATTCACCGGGGAGCTGTTTTTT

d_gene: .
v_gene: TRBV7-8
abundance: .
j_gene: TRBJ1-2
CDR3aa: CASLKRGARIYGYTF
CDR3nt: TGTGCCAGCCTCAAAAGGGGGGCCAGGATCTATGGCTACACCTTC

d_gene: .
v_gene: TRBV7-9
abundance: .
j_gene: TRBJ1-1
CDR3aa: CASRITGQMNTEAFF
CDR3nt: TGTGCCAGCAGAATTACAGGGCAAATGAACACTGAAGCTTTCTTT

d_gene: .
v_gene: TRBV6-6
abundance: once
j_gene: TRBJ2-7
CDR3aa: CASSYVRQDEQYF
CDR3nt: TGTGCCAGCAGTTACGTGCGGCAAGACGAGCAGTACTTC

d_gene: .
v_gene: TRBV7-9
abundance: .
j_gene: TRBJ2-7
CDR3aa: CASSSGSEQYF
CDR3nt: TGTGCCAGCAGCTCAGGGAGCGAGCAGTACTTC

d_gene: .
v_gene: TRBV30
abundance: .
j_gene: TRBJ2-3
CDR3aa: CAWTLGSYADTQYF
CDR3nt: TGTGCCTGGACCTTGGGGTCTTACGCAGATACGCAGTATTTT

d_gene: .
v_gene: TRBV10-3
abundance: .
j_gene: TRBJ1-6
CDR3aa: CAISAVNSPLHF
CDR3nt: TGTGCCATCAGCGCAGTGAATTCACCCCTCCACTTT

d_gene: TRBD1
v_gene: TRBV6-5
abundance: .
j_gene: TRBJ1-4
CDR3aa: CASSYVKGTGEKLFF
CDR3nt: TGTGCCAGCAGTTACGTTAAGGGGACAGGTGAAAAACTGTTTTTT

d_gene: .
v_gene: TRBV11-2
abundance: .
j_gene: TRBJ2-7
CDR3aa: CASSLSPDYEQYF
CDR3nt: TGTGCCAGCAGCTTAAGTCCGGACTACGAGCAGTACTTC